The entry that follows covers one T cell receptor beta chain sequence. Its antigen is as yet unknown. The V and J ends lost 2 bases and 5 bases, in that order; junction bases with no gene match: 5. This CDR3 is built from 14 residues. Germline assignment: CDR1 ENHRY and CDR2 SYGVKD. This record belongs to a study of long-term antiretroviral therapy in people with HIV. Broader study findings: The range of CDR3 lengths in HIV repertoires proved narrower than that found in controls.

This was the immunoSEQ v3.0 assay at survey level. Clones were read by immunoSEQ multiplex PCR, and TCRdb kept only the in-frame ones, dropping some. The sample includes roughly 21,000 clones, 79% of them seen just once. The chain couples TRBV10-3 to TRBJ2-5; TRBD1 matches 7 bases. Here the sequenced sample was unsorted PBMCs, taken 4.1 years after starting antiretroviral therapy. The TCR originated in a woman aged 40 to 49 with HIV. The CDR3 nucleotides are TGTGCCATCAGTGAGGAGGGGGCCAGGGAGACCCAGTACTTC. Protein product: CAISEEGARETQYF.